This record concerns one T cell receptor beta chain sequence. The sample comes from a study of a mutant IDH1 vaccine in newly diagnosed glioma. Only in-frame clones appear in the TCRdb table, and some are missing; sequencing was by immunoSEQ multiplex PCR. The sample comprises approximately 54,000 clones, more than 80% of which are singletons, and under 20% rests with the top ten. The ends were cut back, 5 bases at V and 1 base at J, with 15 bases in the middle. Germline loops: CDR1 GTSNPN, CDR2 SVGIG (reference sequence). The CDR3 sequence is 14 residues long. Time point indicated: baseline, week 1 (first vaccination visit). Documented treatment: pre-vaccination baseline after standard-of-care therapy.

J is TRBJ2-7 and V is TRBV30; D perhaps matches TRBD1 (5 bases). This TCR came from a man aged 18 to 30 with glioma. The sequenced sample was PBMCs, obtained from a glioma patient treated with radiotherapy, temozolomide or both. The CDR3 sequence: CAWGTWTPSYEQYF. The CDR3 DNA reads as TGTGCCTGGGGAACCTGGACACCTTCCTACGAGCAGTACTTC.